The rows below give T cell receptor beta chains drawn from one sample of a study of shared clonotypes between healthy human individuals. Some clones are missing from TCRdb's copy, which holds only in-frame ones; the method was immunoSEQ multiplex PCR. The sample gives about 2.2 million clones, about 93% of which show up once; more than 1.5% is in the top ten. The sample consisted of naive CD8+ T cells from PBMCs. These receptors were obtained from a man between 18 and 29 years old in good health. Some clones in this sample may be carry-over from other donors' samples. The CDR3 runs from the conserved cysteine through the conserved F or W. A D gene is named only where the DNA matches it firmly. Clone size is not always given. Where it is, it says once, few, many or a class for expanded clones.

>TRBD2|-|TRBV7-9|TRBJ2-5
CASRIAGDGETQYF
TGTGCCAGCAGGATAGCGGGAGATGGGGAGACCCAGTACTTC
>-|-|TRBV9|TRBJ1-2
CASSVGGDRLGYTF
TGTGCCAGCAGCGTAGGGGGGGACCGTCTAGGCTACACCTTC
>-|-|TRBV13|TRBJ1-1
CASSLGGEGTEAFF
TGTGCCAGCAGCTTGGGGGGCGAGGGCACTGAAGCTTTCTTT
>-|-|TRBV9|TRBJ2-5
CASAPHPRVLQDPGQETQYF
TGTGCCAGCGCACCTCACCCTAGGGTATTACAGGACCCGGGCCAAGAGACCCAGTACTTC
>-|-|TRBV14|TRBJ2-7
CASSQGISQGYEQYF
TGTGCCAGCAGCCAAGGAATTAGTCAGGGTTACGAGCAGTACTTC
>-|once|TRBV11-2|TRBJ1-4
CASSLGWFSNEKLFF
TGTGCCAGCAGCTTAGGCTGGTTTAGTAATGAAAAACTGTTTTTT
>-|-|TRBV4-3|TRBJ1-1
CASSQGRRTEAFF
TGCGCCAGCAGCCAAGGACGGCGGACTGAAGCTTTCTTT
>-|-|TRBV28|TRBJ1-2
CASSLVPVGSNYGYTF
TGTGCCAGCAGTTTAGTGCCGGTCGGGAGTAACTATGGCTACACCTTC
>-|-|TRBV7-3|TRBJ2-5
CASSLRGGWGAQETQYF
TGTGCCAGCAGCTTACGAGGTGGTTGGGGGGCCCAAGAGACCCAGTACTTC
>-|-|TRBV4-1|TRBJ1-4
CASSQVAGPRANEKLFF
TGCGCCAGCAGCCAAGTCGCCGGCCCAAGGGCTAATGAAAAACTGTTTTTT
>-|-|TRBV25-1|TRBJ1-2
CASSEVRNYGYTF
TGTGCCAGCAGTGAGGTACGAAACTATGGCTACACCTTC
>-|once|TRBV28|TRBJ2-2
CASSSNRRTNTGELFF
TGTGCCAGCAGTTCAAACCGACGGACGAACACCGGGGAGCTGTTTTTT
>-|-|TRBV28|TRBJ2-7
CASRPTTGSSYEQYF
TGTGCCAGCAGACCCACCACGGGGAGCTCCTACGAGCAGTACTTC
>-|-|TRBV4-2|TRBJ2-1
CASSQDDRVGHNEQFF
TGTGCCAGCAGCCAAGACGACCGGGTAGGGCACAATGAGCAGTTCTTC
>TRBD2|-|TRBV28|TRBJ2-4
CASSLGLAGSIQYF
TGTGCCAGCAGTTTGGGTCTAGCGGGATCAATTCAGTACTTC
>TRBD2|-|TRBV5-1|TRBJ2-1
CASSKGLAGLNNEQFF
TGCGCCAGCAGCAAGGGACTAGCGGGCCTAAACAATGAGCAGTTCTTC
>-|-|TRBV10-3|TRBJ2-1
CAIMAQHEQFF
TGTGCCATCATGGCGCAGCATGAGCAGTTCTTC
>-|-|TRBV4-1|TRBJ2-3
CASSQARVLTDTQYF
TGCGCCAGCAGCCAAGCCCGGGTCCTCACAGATACGCAGTATTTT
>TRBD2|-|TRBV9|TRBJ2-3
CASSTWTSGTDTQYF
TGTGCCAGCAGCACGTGGACTAGCGGAACAGATACGCAGTATTTT
>-|once|TRBV19|TRBJ1-4
CASSIGAEKLFF
TGTGCCAGTAGTATAGGCGCTGAAAAACTGTTTTTT
>TRBD2|-|TRBV7-2|TRBJ2-3
CASSLGLDGTDTQYF
TGTGCCAGCAGCCTAGGACTAGACGGCACAGATACGCAGTATTTT
>-|-|TRBV10-1|TRBJ2-7
CASSGGRLGEQYF
TGCGCCAGCAGTGGAGGCCGTCTGGGCGAGCAGTACTTC
>TRBD1|-|TRBV6-1|TRBJ1-2
CASSAFRQGLYGYTF
TGTGCCAGCAGTGCCTTTCGACAGGGCCTATATGGCTACACCTTC
>TRBD1|few|TRBV9|TRBJ2-3
CASSIGQGPYTDTQYF
TGTGCCAGCAGCATCGGACAGGGGCCATACACAGATACGCAGTATTTT
>-|-|TRBV6-5|TRBJ1-5
CASSYSRGDQPQHF
TGTGCCAGCAGTTACTCGAGGGGAGATCAGCCCCAGCATTTT
>-|-|TRBV19|TRBJ2-2
CASSITTALSNTGELFF
TGTGCCAGTAGTATTACGACAGCACTGTCGAACACCGGGGAGCTGTTTTTT
>-|-|TRBV7-3|TRBJ2-1
CASSLLAGRDNEQFF
TGTGCCAGCAGCTTACTGGCTGGCAGAGACAATGAGCAGTTCTTC
>-|-|TRBV6-1|TRBJ1-1
CASTERGMNTEAFF
TGTGCCAGCACAGAGCGGGGGATGAACACTGAAGCTTTCTTT
>-|once|TRBV5-1|TRBJ1-1
CASSLGRSGVNTEAFF
TGCGCCAGCAGCTTGGGTCGGAGTGGGGTGAACACTGAAGCTTTCTTT
>-|-|TRBV28|TRBJ2-7
CASSLLVNYEQYF
TGTGCCAGCAGTTTATTGGTCAACTACGAGCAGTACTTC
>-|once|TRBV4-1|TRBJ2-1
CASRLEGRYNEQFF
TGCGCCAGCAGACTAGAGGGCAGATACAATGAGCAGTTCTTC
>-|-|TRBV28|TRBJ1-2
CASSLSPSGGGYTF
TGTGCCAGCAGTTTAAGCCCCTCGGGGGGGGGCTACACCTTC
>-|few|TRBV29-1|TRBJ2-2
CSGSQGRELFF
TGCAGCGGGTCACAGGGAAGGGAGCTGTTTTTT
>TRBD1|-|TRBV9|TRBJ2-3
CASSAWDSSTDTQYF
TGTGCCAGCAGCGCGTGGGACAGTTCCACAGATACGCAGTATTTT
>-|once|TRBV9|TRBJ2-7
CASSAGGTYEQYF
TGTGCCAGCAGCGCCGGGGGAACCTACGAGCAGTACTTC
>-|-|TRBV9|TRBJ2-5
CASSVTGTKETQYF
TGTGCCAGCAGCGTTACCGGGACCAAAGAGACCCAGTACTTC
>TRBD1|-|TRBV5-1|TRBJ1-4
CASSLRGLNEKLFF
TGCGCCAGCAGCTTGAGGGGGCTGAACGAAAAACTGTTTTTT
>-|-|TRBV20-1|TRBJ1-1
CSARVQGLAFF
TGCAGTGCTAGAGTGCAGGGTTTGGCTTTCTTT
>-|-|TRBV7-6|TRBJ2-3
CASSLLAISTDTQYF
TGTGCCAGCAGCTTACTAGCGATCAGCACAGATACGCAGTATTTT